The 9 T cell receptor beta chains presented below share a single source sample, sequenced in a study of shared clonotypes between healthy human individuals. Sequenced by immunoSEQ multiplex PCR; TCRdb stores in-frame clones only, minus some. The repertoire holds roughly 770,000 clones, 90% to 97% seen once, with about 0.25% in the top ten. As defined, naive CD8 cells were CD45RO-negative and positively selected for CCR7, with terminally differentiated effector memory CD45RA+ cells excluded. Material: naive CD8+ T cells sorted from blood. These receptors were collected from a man between 25 and 39 years old in good health.

This sequence joins TRBV7-9 and TRBJ2-7; TRBD2 might be the D (5 bases). The CDR3 sequence is 16 residues long. Trimming took off 5 bases at V and 4 bases at J, with 21 bases between the two ends. CDR1 is SEHNR, CDR2 FQNEAQ, per germline (reference sequence). CDR3: CASSRGLGQKVYEQYF. The CDR3 DNA is TGTGCCAGCAGCCGAGGGCTAGGGCAGAAGGTGTACGAGCAGTACTTC.

The gene calls are TRBV9 and TRBJ1-4, with D tentatively TRBD1 (6 bases). CDR1 and CDR2 (germline): SGDLS, YYNGEE. V gave up 4 bases and J gave up 4 bases, with 20 bases separating them. The CDR3 totals 17 residues. CDR3 sequence reads: CASSITEQGKDNEKLFF. Here the CDR3 DNA reads TGTGCCAGCAGCATAACCGAACAGGGAAAAGATAATGAAAAACTGTTTTTT.

The gene calls are TRBV2 and TRBJ1-4, with a tentative D call TRBD1 (5 bases). In germline, CDR1 is SNHLY, CDR2 FYNNEI. V was cut by 3 bases and J by 4 bases, with 12 bases left in between. The length of the CDR3 is 15 residues. The DNA for the CDR3 is TGTGCCAGCAGTGATTTGAGGCAGGGTAATGAAAAACTGTTTTTT. Residues: CASSDLRQGNEKLFF.

In DNA form, the CDR3 reads TGCGCCAGCAGCCAAGAGGAGGGGGGACAGGCCAAAAACATTCAGTACTTC. It is translated as CASSQEEGGQAKNIQYF. J is TRBJ2-4 and V is TRBV4-1; tentative D call: TRBD1 (7 bases). V was trimmed by 0 bases and J by 1 base, leaving 13 bases between them. Per the germline V gene, CDR1 is MGHRA and CDR2 is YSYEKL. The CDR3 loop spans 17 amino acids.

V gene TRBV28 combines with J gene TRBJ2-7, with D possibly TRBD1 on 5 matching bases. Germline CDR1 is MDHEN and CDR2 is SYDVKM. V lost 7 bases and J lost 0, with 13 bases in between. The CDR3 loop spans 14 amino acids. CDR3 region: CASTGQGGSYEQYF. The DNA for the CDR3 is TGTGCCAGCACTGGGCAGGGTGGCTCCTACGAGCAGTACTTC. Variable domain in full (rest from reference TRBV28 and TRBJ2-7): DVKVTQSSRYLVKRTGEKVFLECVQDMDHENMFWYRQDPGLGLRLIYFSYDVKMKEKGDIPEGYSVSREKKERFSLILESASTNQTSMYLCASTGQGGSYEQYFGPGTRLTVT.

The gene calls are TRBV7-8 and TRBJ2-2; TRBD1 agrees at 9 bases. Germline lookup yields CDR1 SGHVS and CDR2 FQNEAQ. The CDR3 has 13 amino acids. V lost 5 bases, J lost 6 bases, and 1 base stayed unmatched. This CDR3 is CASSGDRAGELFF. The CDR3 coding sequence is TGTGCCAGCAGCGGGGACAGGGCCGGGGAGCTGTTTTTT.

This chain joins TRBV11-3 and TRBJ2-1; D is unresolved. V lost 4 bases, J lost 7 bases, and 5 bases lay in between. The CDR3 has 11 residues. From germline, CDR1 is SGHNT and CDR2 YENEEA. The CDR3 loop reads CASSSGNEQFF. The CDR3 bases are TGTGCCAGCAGCTCCGGTAATGAGCAGTTCTTC.

V gene TRBV25-1 combines with J gene TRBJ2-7, with D unresolved. Trimming took 4 bases from V and 4 from J, leaving 11 bases between them. CDR1 and CDR2 from the germline V gene are MGHDK and SYGVNS. This CDR3 has 13 residues. CDR3 sequence: CASSAGIPYEQYF. The CDR3 DNA follows: TGTGCCAGCAGTGCTGGAATCCCATACGAGCAGTACTTC.

The CDR3 loop is CASRSPNTGELFF. The CDR3 nucleotides are TGTGCCAGCAGGTCCCCGAACACCGGGGAGCTGTTTTTT. The V call is TRBV6-1, the J call TRBJ2-2; D is unresolved. The V end lost 6 bases, the J end lost 0 bases, and 5 bases lay between the germline ends. Germline V gives CDR1 MNHNS, CDR2 SASEGT. The CDR3 totals 13 residues.